This T cell receptor beta chain was identified during a study of T cell responses to AZD1222 COVID-19 vaccine. V lost 1 base to trimming and J lost 6 bases; unmatched junction nucleotides: 10. Looked up from germline, CDR1 is LGHDT and CDR2 is YNNKEL (reference sequence). The CDR3 contains 17 residues. This clone has just one count. Only in-frame clones appear in the TCRdb table, and some are missing; sequencing was by immunoSEQ multiplex PCR. The sample has roughly 100,000 clones, about 93% seen once; the top ten hold roughly 5%. The sample consisted of peripheral blood, taken on day 0 of AZD1222 vaccination. This sequence originates from an adult in good health. The rearrangement uses TRBV3-1 (or the pseudogene TRBV3-2) and TRBJ2-2, with TRBD1 matching over 8 bases. This chain's CDR3 is CASSQGLGQAFAGELFF. CDR3 DNA sequence: TGTGCCAGCAGCCAAGGGCTGGGACAGGCTTTCGCCGGGGAGCTGTTTTTT.